This T cell receptor beta chain was captured in a study of human T cells and chemical hapten exposure. One entry per CDR3 protein, called by TCRdb with MiXCR from the RACE reads. This repertoire shows about 80,000 distinct CDR3 sequences, approximately 14% found once; its top ten account for 4% to 6%. Time point in this sample: pre-sensitization, week 0. Treatment indicated: therapeutic diphenylcyclopropenone sensitization with weekly scalp DPC. Trimming shortened V by 3 bases and J by 3 bases, and 9 bases separated the two germline ends. The CDR3 contains 14 residues. CDR1 is SGHVS, CDR2 FQNEAQ, per germline.

The chain carries TRBV7-8 and TRBJ2-4, with D maybe TRBD1 (5 bases). The sequencing used whole blood, collected in connection with sensitization to the hapten diphenylcyclopropenone (DPC). This TCR derives from a woman in her fifties or sixties with alopecia areata. Some clones in this sample may be carry-over from other donors' samples. The CDR3 protein is CASSFQGNKNIQYF. The DNA for the CDR3 is TGTGCCAGCAGCTTCCAGGGTAACAAAAACATTCAGTACTTC.